Listed below are T cell receptor beta chains from one sample, sequenced in a study of read filtering for tumor transcriptome and immune sequencing. One entry per CDR3 protein, called by TCRdb with MiXCR from the reads. This table holds about 22,000 distinct CDR3 sequences, about an eighth found once. The sequenced material came from a population of CD138-negative cells sorted from bone marrow. These receptors were obtained from a donor aged 40 or over with multiple myeloma. The CDR3 runs from the conserved cysteine through the conserved F or W. A D gene is named only where the DNA matches it firmly. Only part of the rows carry a size: once, few, many, or a class if the clone is expanded.

abundance: many; d_gene: TRBD1; j_gene: TRBJ2-5; v_gene: TRBV11-2; CDR3aa: CASSLMTGLSAETQYF; CDR3nt: TGTGCCAGCAGCTTAATGACAGGGCTTTCGGCGGAGACCCAGTACTTC
abundance: many; d_gene: TRBD1; j_gene: TRBJ2-5; v_gene: TRBV20-1; CDR3aa: CSARGDRGAGTQYF; CDR3nt: TGCAGTGCTAGAGGGGACAGGGGAGCTGGGACCCAGTACTTC
abundance: many; d_gene: .; j_gene: TRBJ2-7; v_gene: TRBV7-2; CDR3aa: CASSLDRGQGYEQYF; CDR3nt: TGTGCCAGCAGCTTAGATCGCGGGCAGGGGTATGAGCAGTACTTC
abundance: many; d_gene: TRBD2; j_gene: TRBJ2-1; v_gene: TRBV2; CDR3aa: CASSSTSGFHNEQFF; CDR3nt: TGTGCCAGCAGCTCCACTAGCGGGTTCCACAATGAGCAGTTCTTC
abundance: .; d_gene: .; j_gene: TRBJ1-1; v_gene: TRBV19; CDR3aa: CASSVGARANTEAFF; CDR3nt: TGTGCCAGTAGCGTCGGGGCCAGGGCGAACACTGAAGCTTTCTTT
abundance: many; d_gene: .; j_gene: TRBJ2-5; v_gene: TRBV10-3; CDR3aa: CAISPETAPGTQYF; CDR3nt: TGTGCCATCAGTCCCGAGACTGCCCCGGGGACCCAGTACTTC
abundance: many; d_gene: .; j_gene: TRBJ1-4; v_gene: TRBV20-1; CDR3aa: CSALGPGNDEKLFF; CDR3nt: TGCAGTGCCCTCGGACCCGGCAACGATGAAAAACTGTTTTTT
abundance: many; d_gene: TRBD2; j_gene: TRBJ2-1; v_gene: TRBV11-2; CDR3aa: CASSSGTSGTLAGNEQFF; CDR3nt: TGTGCCAGCAGCTCCGGGACTAGCGGGACCTTAGCGGGGAATGAGCAGTTCTTC
abundance: many; d_gene: TRBD2; j_gene: TRBJ2-3; v_gene: TRBV5-4; CDR3aa: CASTSGTLTDTQYF; CDR3nt: TGTGCCAGCACTAGCGGAACTTTAACAGATACGCAGTATTTT
abundance: many; d_gene: TRBD1; j_gene: TRBJ2-7; v_gene: TRBV29-1; CDR3aa: CSVEIPGQGGEQYF; CDR3nt: TGCAGCGTTGAAATCCCAGGACAGGGGGGCGAGCAGTACTTC
abundance: many; d_gene: .; j_gene: TRBJ2-7; v_gene: TRBV5-1; CDR3aa: CASSLDPGSNYEQYF; CDR3nt: TGCGCCAGCAGCTTGGATCCGGGATCGAACTACGAGCAGTACTTC
abundance: many; d_gene: TRBD2; j_gene: TRBJ2-1; v_gene: TRBV4-1; CDR3aa: CASSQAGTSGNNGQFF; CDR3nt: TGCGCCAGCAGCCAGGCCGGGACTAGCGGAAACAATGGGCAGTTCTTC
abundance: many; d_gene: .; j_gene: TRBJ2-7; v_gene: TRBV18; CDR3aa: CASSGTGGSYEQYF; CDR3nt: TGTGCCAGCTCAGGTACAGGAGGGAGCTACGAGCAGTACTTC
abundance: many; d_gene: .; j_gene: TRBJ2-1; v_gene: TRBV15; CDR3aa: CATSRDDFYNEQFF; CDR3nt: TGTGCCACCAGCAGAGATGACTTCTACAATGAGCAGTTCTTC
abundance: many; d_gene: .; j_gene: TRBJ1-5; v_gene: TRBV21-1; CDR3aa: CAQTGGRQPQHF; CDR3nt: TGTGCCCAGACAGGGGGTCGGCAGCCCCAGCATTTT
abundance: many; d_gene: .; j_gene: TRBJ1-1; v_gene: TRBV29-1; CDR3aa: CSAYQTKAFF; CDR3nt: TGCAGCGCGTACCAAACAAAAGCTTTCTTT
abundance: many; d_gene: .; j_gene: TRBJ2-4; v_gene: TRBV5-1; CDR3aa: CASSALPTLAKNIQYF; CDR3nt: TGCGCCAGCAGCGCCTTACCAACTCTAGCCAAAAACATTCAGTACTTC
abundance: many; d_gene: .; j_gene: TRBJ1-6; v_gene: TRBV21-1; CDR3aa: CASSKNTQKNSPLHF; CDR3nt: TGTGCCAGCAGCAAAAACACTCAGAAGAATTCACCCCTCCACTTT
abundance: medium-sized; d_gene: .; j_gene: TRBJ2-1; v_gene: TRBV7-8; CDR3aa: CASSLGQGGSEQFF; CDR3nt: TGTGCCAGCAGCCTAGGACAGGGCGGGAGTGAGCAGTTCTTC
abundance: .; d_gene: .; j_gene: TRBJ1-1; v_gene: TRBV11-2; CDR3aa: CASSLEQGRGTEAFF; CDR3nt: TGTGCCAGCAGCTTAGAACAGGGAAGGGGCACTGAAGCTTTCTTT
abundance: many; d_gene: .; j_gene: TRBJ1-5; v_gene: TRBV7-2; CDR3aa: CASSLLRNQPQHF; CDR3nt: TGTGCCAGCAGCTTACTCAGGAATCAGCCCCAGCATTTT
abundance: many; d_gene: .; j_gene: TRBJ1-5; v_gene: TRBV20-1; CDR3aa: CSARDVRGQGFDKPQHF; CDR3nt: TGCAGTGCTAGAGATGTTAGGGGACAAGGGTTCGATAAGCCCCAGCATTTT
abundance: many; d_gene: TRBD2; j_gene: TRBJ2-1; v_gene: TRBV5-1; CDR3aa: CASSPFAPSGSKQYEQFF; CDR3nt: TGCGCCAGCAGCCCGTTTGCCCCTAGCGGGAGCAAGCAGTATGAGCAGTTCTTC
abundance: many; d_gene: .; j_gene: TRBJ2-3; v_gene: TRBV2; CDR3aa: CASSAGTFSTDTQYF; CDR3nt: TGTGCCAGCTCAGCCGGGACATTTAGCACAGATACGCAGTATTTT